The next 8 T cell receptor beta chains were all read from a single sample in a study of shared clonotypes between healthy human individuals. Measured with immunoSEQ multiplex PCR; TCRdb has only the in-frame clones, and not every one. The sample has roughly 1 million clones, around 74% seen once. The sequenced sample consisted of memory CD4+ T cells sorted from blood. Subset here: CD45RA-negative fraction. These receptors were taken from a man aged 18 to 29 in good health.

Only a few counts were recorded for this clone. The rearrangement uses TRBV6-1 and TRBJ2-1, with 12 positions matching TRBD2. Germline V gene lookup returns CDR1 MNHNS and CDR2 SASEGT. The CDR3 has 14 amino acids. The ends lost 9 bases at V and 3 bases at J; junction bases unmatched: 3. The CDR3 sequence is CASRLAGVYNEQFF. As DNA, the CDR3 is TGTGCCAGTCGACTAGCGGGGGTCTACAATGAGCAGTTCTTC.

The CDR3 protein is CASRGDSLVTEAFF. Here the CDR3 DNA reads TGTGCCAGCAGGGGAGACAGTTTGGTCACTGAAGCTTTCTTT. The chain combines TRBV2 with TRBJ1-1; D might be TRBD1 (5 bases). The CDR3 is 14 amino acids. V was pared by 6 bases and J by 4 bases, with 15 bases between. Germline V gene lookup returns CDR1 SNHLY and CDR2 FYNNEI.

The gene calls are TRBV5-5 and TRBJ2-5; D call uncertain. V shed 1 base and J shed 5 bases, with 3 bases lying between them. This CDR3 comprises 11 residues. Germline loops: CDR1 SGHKS, CDR2 YYEKEE (reference sequence). DNA for the CDR3: TGTGCCAGCAGCTTGTATGAGACCCAGTACTTC. This translates into CASSLYETQYF. Combining the CDR3 with reference TRBV5-5 and TRBJ2-5 gives the whole variable domain DAGVTQSPTHLIKTRGQQVTLRCSPISGHKSVSWYQQVLGQGPQFIFQYYEKEERGRGNFPDRFSARQFPNYSSELNVNALLLGDSALYLCASSLYETQYFGPGTRLLVL.

CDR3: CASSLNRGDQPQHF. CDR3 DNA: TGTGCCAGCAGTTTGAACAGGGGGGACCAGCCCCAGCATTTT. V is TRBV27 and J is TRBJ1-5; 8 nucleotides align to TRBD1. The CDR3 is 14 amino acids. J lost 7 bases, V lost 3 bases, and 5 bases had no gene match. The V gene's germline CDR1 is MNHEY and CDR2 SMNVEV (reference sequence).

The V and J genes are TRBV28 and TRBJ1-1, with a tentative D call TRBD1 (5 bases). V was trimmed by 6 bases and J by 2 bases, leaving 10 bases between them. The CDR3 loop spans 13 amino acids. CDR1 MDHEN and CDR2 SYDVKM come from the germline V gene. CDR3 residues: CASSKQDNTEAFF. The CDR3 region has the DNA TGTGCCAGCAGCAAACAGGATAACACTGAAGCTTTCTTT.

This CDR3 is CASTYTAQGGYTF. The CDR3 DNA sequence: TGTGCCAGTACTTACACCGCGCAGGGAGGCTACACCTTC. J is TRBJ1-2 and V is TRBV19, with D perhaps matching TRBD1 (5 bases). The ends were cut back, 7 bases at V and 8 bases at J, with 17 bases in the middle. The CDR3 has 13 amino acids. Germline-derived CDR1 and CDR2 are LNHDA and SQIVND (reference sequence). The variable domain in full, with the rest retrieved from reference TRBV19 and TRBJ1-2, is DGGITQSPKYLFRKEGQNVTLSCEQNLNHDAMYWYRQDPGQGLRLIYYSQIVNDFQKGDIAEGYSVSREKKESFPLTVTSAQKNPTAFYLCASTYTAQGGYTFGSGTRLTVV.

This chain links TRBV25-1 with TRBJ2-5; 8 bases are a match to TRBD2. The CDR3 loop spans 12 amino acids. V was pared by 7 bases and J by 5 bases, with 3 bases of the junction left unmatched. Per germline, CDR1 MGHDK and CDR2 SYGVNS. This CDR3 reads CASTAGVETQYF. The CDR3 nucleotides are TGTGCCAGCACAGCGGGAGTTGAGACCCAGTACTTC. Together with reference TRBV25-1 and TRBJ2-5, the CDR3 gives the full variable domain: EADIYQTPRYLVIGTGKKITLECSQTMGHDKMYWYQQDPGMELHLIHYSYGVNSTEKGDLSSESTVSRIRTEHFPLTLESARPSHTSQYLCASTAGVETQYFGPGTRLLVL.

The chain carries TRBV7-9 and TRBJ2-2; D not resolved. This CDR3 is 15 amino acids long. Trimming removed 8 bases at V and 0 bases at J, with 13 bases between. CDR1 and CDR2 (germline): SEHNR, FQNEAQ (reference sequence). The CDR3: CASSALGTNTGELFF. Written as DNA, the CDR3 is TGTGCCAGCTCAGCACTTGGCACGAACACCGGGGAGCTGTTTTTT.